This T cell receptor (beta chain) emerged from a study of blood T cells in healthy people across ages. The second PCR ran roughly 7 to 11 cycles with a sample-barcoded 5' primer and J-beta primers. The authors tagged each cDNA molecule using a template-switch adaptor with 12 random nucleotides. A minimum of 3 million CDR3-containing paired-end reads was obtained for each sample. TCRdb reprocessed the 5' RACE reads via MiXCR and lists one record per CDR3 protein. Counted here are around 1,500,000 distinct CDR3 sequences, roughly 28% occurring once; the ten biggest clones make up around 7.7%. This clonotype showed up just a few times. Its antigen remains unknown. Germline values: CDR1 SGHAT, CDR2 FQDESV (reference sequence). The V gene lost 2 bases and the J gene lost 0 bases, with 12 bases spanning the gap. The CDR3 has 16 residues. The study, taken as a whole, reports: Strong correlation linked observed beta diversity and percent naive T cells.

This chain joins TRBV11-1 and TRBJ2-3, with D hard to call. The receptor was derived from a woman aged 25 to 39 in good health. The sample consisted of blood. The CDR3 is CASSLRIPTSTDTQYF. CDR3 DNA sequence: TGTGCCAGCAGCTTAAGGATTCCTACTAGCACAGATACGCAGTATTTT.